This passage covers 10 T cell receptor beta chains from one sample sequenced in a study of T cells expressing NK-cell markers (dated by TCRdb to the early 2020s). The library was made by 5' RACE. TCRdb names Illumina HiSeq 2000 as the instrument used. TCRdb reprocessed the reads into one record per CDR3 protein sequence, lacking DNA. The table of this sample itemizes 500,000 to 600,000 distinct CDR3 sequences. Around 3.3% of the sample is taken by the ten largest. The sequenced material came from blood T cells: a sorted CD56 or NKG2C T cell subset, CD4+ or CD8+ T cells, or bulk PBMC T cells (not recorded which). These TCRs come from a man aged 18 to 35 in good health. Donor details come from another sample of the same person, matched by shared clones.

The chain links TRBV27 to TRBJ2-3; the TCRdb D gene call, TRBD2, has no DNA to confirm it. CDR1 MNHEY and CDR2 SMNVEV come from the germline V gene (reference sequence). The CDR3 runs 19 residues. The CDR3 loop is CASSSLEGWKGERPDTQYF.

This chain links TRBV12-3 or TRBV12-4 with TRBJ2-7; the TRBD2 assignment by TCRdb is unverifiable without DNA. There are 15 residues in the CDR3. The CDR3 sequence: CASSSTSGYPYEQYF.

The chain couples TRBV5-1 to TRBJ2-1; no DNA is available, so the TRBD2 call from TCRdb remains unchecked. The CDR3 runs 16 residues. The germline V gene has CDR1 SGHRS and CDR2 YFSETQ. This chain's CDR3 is CASSSFKGGGNNEQFF.

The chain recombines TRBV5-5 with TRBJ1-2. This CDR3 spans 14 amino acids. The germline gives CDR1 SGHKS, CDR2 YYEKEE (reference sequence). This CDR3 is CASSLEQLLYGYTF.

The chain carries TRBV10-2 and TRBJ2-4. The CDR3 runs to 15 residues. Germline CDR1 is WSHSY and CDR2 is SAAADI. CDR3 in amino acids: CASSESGQHKNIQYF.

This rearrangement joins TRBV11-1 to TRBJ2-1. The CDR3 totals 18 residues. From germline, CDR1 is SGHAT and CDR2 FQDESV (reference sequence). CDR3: CASSSSPLRGSSYNEQFF.

The CDR3 protein is CRLTGGPEAFF. The genes are TRBV20-1 and TRBJ1-1; TCRdb indicates TRBD1, and absent DNA this call remains unverified. CDR1 and CDR2 (germline): DFQATT, SNEGSKA (reference sequence). The CDR3 spans 11 residues.

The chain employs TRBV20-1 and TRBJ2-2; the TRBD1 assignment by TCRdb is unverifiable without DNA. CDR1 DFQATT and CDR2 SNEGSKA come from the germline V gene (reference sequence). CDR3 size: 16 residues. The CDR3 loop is CSARDKGAGGPGELFF.

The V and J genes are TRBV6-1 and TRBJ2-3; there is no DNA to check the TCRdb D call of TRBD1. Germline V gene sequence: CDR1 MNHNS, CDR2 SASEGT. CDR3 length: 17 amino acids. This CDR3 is CASRGQSLVSSTDTQYF.

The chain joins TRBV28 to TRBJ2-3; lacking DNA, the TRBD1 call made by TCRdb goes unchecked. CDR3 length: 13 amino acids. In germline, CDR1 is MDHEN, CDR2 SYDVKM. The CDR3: CASGGQGTDTQYF.